This TCR beta chain was profiled in a study of tumor-infiltrating lymphocytes in primary liver carcinoma. The approximately 20-31 mg bulk tissue piece was not sorted before simultaneous RNA and DNA extraction. The study, taken as a whole, reports: Significantly greater top-250-clone fractions characterized tumors relative to blood (p = 0.039). It was observed that only about 8-24% of the top clones appeared in every one of the five tumor regions.

This clonotype was observed a handful of times. Its antigen is unidentified. A primer matching the constant region was used to make TCR beta cDNA from 500 to 650 ng of total RNA. It was through three nested multiplex PCR rounds of slightly modified ARM-PCR that TCR beta libraries arose. Amplification in the first two PCR rounds was performed using TRBV1-TRBV30 forward primers and a C-beta reverse primer for 10 cycles each. TCRdb reprocessed the multiplex PCR reads with MiXCR, giving one entry per CDR3 protein. The sample consists of roughly 100,000 distinct CDR3 sequences, 65% to 75% of them appearing once. The germline V gene encodes CDR1 LNHDA and CDR2 SQIVND (reference sequence). V shed 3 bases and J shed 10 bases, with 9 bases lying between them. This CDR3 is built from 11 residues.

The source of this sequence is a woman aged 60-70 years with primary liver carcinoma and hepatitis B virus infection. The sequencing input was liver tumor tissue from sampling region 2. The sample's subset: tumor region T2, inferior pole. The chain has TRBV19 and TRBJ1-2; no clear D gene. CDR3 DNA: TGTGCCAGTAGTATTTCGGAAGCCTACACCTTC. It translates to CASSISEAYTF.